Below, 30 T cell receptor beta chains from the same sample are listed, as sequenced in a study of T cell repertoires in cytomegalovirus infection. TCRdb re-derived calls from the reads in MiXCR, one entry per CDR3 protein. The profile shows 350,000 to 550,000 distinct CDR3 sequences, about 33% of them singletons. Sequencing used PBMCs. The source is a human donor in good health (CMV status not recorded). Some clones in this sample may be carry-over from other donors' samples.

This chain uses TRBV5-4 with TRBJ1-4; D is ambiguous. CDR3 length: 13 residues. Germline V gives CDR1 SGHNT, CDR2 YYREEE (reference sequence). V was clipped by 4 bases and J by 4 bases, with 8 bases between them. The CDR3 is CASSTESNEKLFF. The CDR3 coding sequence is TGTGCCAGCAGCACGGAGAGTAATGAAAAACTGTTTTTT.

The sample holds a few counts of this clonotype. The chain couples TRBV6-2 or TRBV6-3 to TRBJ1-3; unclear D gene. In germline, CDR1 is MNHEY, CDR2 SVGEGT. This CDR3 has 19 residues. V lost 0 bases, J lost 0 bases, and 18 bases lay in between. Written as DNA, the CDR3 is TGTGCCAGCAGTTACTCGATACCTCCGACCCAGTTCTCTGGAAACACCATATATTTT. It is translated as CASSYSIPPTQFSGNTIYF.

The sample holds many counts of this clonotype. The J gene is TRBJ1-1, the V gene TRBV6-2 or TRBV6-3; D call uncertain. The CDR3 totals 12 residues. Germline V gene lookup returns CDR1 MNHEY and CDR2 SVGEGT. Trimming stripped 2 bases from V and 8 bases from J, with 9 bases between. The CDR3 reads CASSYLRKEAFF. The DNA of the CDR3 is TGTGCCAGCAGTTACCTACGGAAGGAAGCTTTCTTT.

This clonotype has more than one count but fewer than ten. For the CDR3, the DNA is TGTGCCAGCAGTTTCATGCGCTATGGCTACACCTTC. Its translation: CASSFMRYGYTF. This chain links TRBV28 with TRBJ1-2, with D uncertain. V lost 3 bases, J lost 4 bases, and 6 bases lay in between. There are 12 residues in the CDR3. Per the germline V gene, CDR1 is MDHEN and CDR2 is SYDVKM.

This clonotype occurred a few times. This chain joins TRBV20-1 and TRBJ2-2; D is perhaps TRBD2 (7 bases). Looked up from germline, CDR1 is DFQATT and CDR2 is SNEGSKA (reference sequence). The ends were cut back, 1 base at V and 2 bases at J, with 11 bases in the middle. This CDR3 is built from 15 residues. The CDR3 sequence: CSARAGGVNTGELFF. The CDR3 region has the DNA TGCAGTGCTAGAGCGGGGGGCGTTAACACCGGGGAGCTGTTTTTT.

The rearrangement links TRBV9 to TRBJ2-5; D unresolved. Germline lookup yields CDR1 SGDLS and CDR2 YYNGEE. This CDR3 contains 16 residues. V was pared by 3 bases and J by 1 base, with 16 bases between. CDR3 nucleotides: TGTGCCAGCAGCGGAAGGGCGTCAGGCCTCCAAGAGACCCAGTACTTC. This gives the protein CASSGRASGLQETQYF.

For this clonotype: At one end the junction does not follow the germline gene, possibly because of a read error. The chain links TRBV20-1 to TRBJ1-1; D might be TRBD1 (6 bases). The CDR3 contains 12 residues. Germline V lookup: CDR1 DFQATT, CDR2 SNEGSKA (reference sequence). The CDR3 loop reads CLGGGHVTEAFF. Here the CDR3 DNA reads TGTCTGGGTGGGGGGCACGTCACTGAAGCTTTCTTT.

The chain's CDR3 is CASTERGSAGNTIYF. DNA of the CDR3: TGTGCCAGCACCGAAAGGGGATCGGCTGGAAACACCATATATTTT. The genes are TRBV5-6 and TRBJ1-3, with D perhaps matching TRBD1 (5 bases). With 6 bases removed from V and 2 bases from J, the gap between germline ends came to 15 bases. This CDR3 has 15 amino acids. Germline V CDR1 and CDR2: SGHDT, YYEEEE.

This clonotype appeared many times. The V and J genes are TRBV19 and TRBJ1-5, with D unclear. The V and J ends lost 3 bases and 2 bases respectively, with 11 bases between them. Germline CDR1 reads LNHDA; CDR2 reads SQIVND (reference sequence). The CDR3 runs 15 residues. CDR3 bases: TGTGCCAGTAGTATTTTTGCTGGGGGCAATCAGCCCCAGCATTTT. It yields the protein CASSIFAGGNQPQHF. Full variable domain (rest looked up from reference TRBV19 and TRBJ1-5): DGGITQSPKYLFRKEGQNVTLSCEQNLNHDAMYWYRQDPGQGLRLIYYSQIVNDFQKGDIAEGYSVSREKKESFPLTVTSAQKNPTAFYLCASSIFAGGNQPQHFGDGTRLSIL.

The chain carries TRBV20-1 and TRBJ2-1; TRBD2 is a possible D gene (5 bases). CDR1 is DFQATT, CDR2 SNEGSKA, per germline (reference sequence). The CDR3 runs 14 residues. Trimming stripped 4 bases from V and 7 bases from J, with 17 bases between. The CDR3: CSATDLPFRNEQFF. CDR3 sequence (DNA): TGCAGTGCTACGGACTTACCTTTCAGGAATGAGCAGTTCTTC.

V usage is TRBV20-1 and J usage is TRBJ1-4; TRBD1 is a possible D gene (5 bases). Trimming left V 6 bases short and J 2 bases short, with 13 bases between. Germline V lookup: CDR1 DFQATT, CDR2 SNEGSKA (reference sequence). CDR3 length equals 14 residues. In DNA form, the CDR3 reads TGCAGTGCCTCAGCCAGGGCGACTAATGAAAAACTGTTTTTT. Its translation is CSASARATNEKLFF.

This clonotype was recorded at least ten times. The rearrangement uses TRBV7-2 and TRBJ1-2; D not certain. Germline CDR1 reads SGHTA; CDR2 reads FQGNSA. Trimming removed 6 bases at V and 6 bases at J, with 17 bases between. The CDR3 consists of 14 residues. The chain's CDR3 is CASSSAIPGDGYTF. The CDR3 DNA reads TGTGCCAGCAGTTCGGCCATCCCCGGAGATGGCTACACCTTC. The variable domain in full, with the rest retrieved from reference TRBV7-2 and TRBJ1-2, is GAGVSQSPSNKVTEKGKDVELRCDPISGHTALYWYRQSLGQGLEFLIYFQGNSAPDKSGLPSDRFSAERTGGSVSTLTIQRTQQEDSAVYLCASSSAIPGDGYTFGSGTRLTVV.

This clonotype has a single count. The V gene is TRBV6-2 or TRBV6-3, the J gene TRBJ2-1, with TRBD1 identical over 8 bases. The V gene's germline CDR1 is MNHEY and CDR2 SVGEGT. V trimming: 4 bases; J trimming: 3 bases; junction bases outside the gene matches: 8. The CDR3 spans 16 residues. The CDR3 loop reads CASSFLDRGYYNEQFF. The CDR3 region has the DNA TGTGCCAGCAGTTTCCTTGACAGGGGATACTACAATGAGCAGTTCTTC.

This clonotype was picked up a small number of times. The rearrangement uses TRBV5-1 and TRBJ2-7; 10 bases match TRBD1. Germline CDR1 reads SGHRS; CDR2 reads YFSETQ. Losses at the gene ends were 0 bases for V and 7 bases for J; bases not matched to a gene: 1. The CDR3 has 13 amino acids. This CDR3 is CASSLVDRGEQYF. The DNA for the CDR3 is TGCGCCAGCAGCTTGGTGGACAGGGGGGAGCAGTACTTC.

The V gene is TRBV4-2, the J gene TRBJ1-2; the match to TRBD1 covers 7 bases. Germline V lookup: CDR1 LGHNA, CDR2 YNFKEQ. V lost 4 bases to trimming and J lost 2 bases; unmatched junction nucleotides: 7. The length of the CDR3 is 15 residues. The CDR3: CASSLDRALNYGYTF. CDR3 bases: TGTGCCAGCAGCCTTGACAGGGCCCTCAACTATGGCTACACCTTC.

This clonotype was seen many times. This chain connects TRBV7-8 to TRBJ1-5, with TRBD1 as a possible D gene (6 bases). There are 15 residues in the CDR3. With 6 bases removed from V and 0 bases from J, the gap between germline ends came to 12 bases. Germline CDR1 is SGHVS and CDR2 is FQNEAQ. The CDR3 nucleotides read TGTGCCAGCAGGAAAAACAGGGCTAGCAATCAGCCCCAGCATTTT. As protein: CASRKNRASNQPQHF.

This clonotype was counted at least ten times. As DNA, the CDR3 is TGTGCCACCTCGACGGGGGGCGATGAGCAGTTCTTC. It is translated as CATSTGGDEQFF. V is TRBV7-6 and J is TRBJ2-1; maybe TRBD2 (7 bases). CDR1 is SGHVS, CDR2 FNYEAQ, per germline. The CDR3 loop spans 12 amino acids. The ends were cut back, 10 bases at V and 8 bases at J, with 15 bases in the middle.

This clonotype was seen ten or more times. DNA for the CDR3: TGTGCCAGCACCTCTAAGGTAGTAGCGGGGGCCACGGGGGAAGAGACCCAGTACTTC. Protein product: CASTSKVVAGATGEETQYF. The rearrangement joins TRBV6-1 to TRBJ2-5; TRBD2 agrees at 9 bases. Germline V gives CDR1 MNHNS, CDR2 SASEGT. The V segment lost 7 bases and the J segment 3 bases; nucleotides outside the gene matches: 21. This CDR3 region has 19 residues.

This clonotype was observed many times. This sequence joins TRBV7-2 and TRBJ2-7; D not resolved. Deletions cut 5 bases from V and 0 bases from J, with 20 bases between. Germline V gene lookup returns CDR1 SGHTA and CDR2 FQGNSA. This CDR3 region has 17 residues. This CDR3 is CASSRTSTALSSYEQYF. Written as DNA, the CDR3 is TGTGCCAGCAGCCGCACCTCGACCGCTCTTAGCTCCTACGAGCAGTACTTC.

In its sample, this clonotype was seen a few times. This chain joins TRBV6-1 and TRBJ1-5; D might be TRBD1 (5 bases). The germline V gene has CDR1 MNHNS and CDR2 SASEGT. Trimming removed 7 bases at V and 0 bases at J, with 7 bases between. This CDR3 has 13 amino acids. As DNA, the CDR3 is TGTGCCAGCACAGGGTCTAGCAATCAGCCCCAGCATTTT. Amino acid sequence: CASTGSSNQPQHF.

This clonotype came up many times. The chain recombines TRBV7-7 with TRBJ2-2; TRBD1 aligns across 7 bases. V was clipped by 0 bases and J by 5 bases; unmatched bases: 9. The CDR3 sequence is 17 residues long. Germline CDR1 and CDR2: SSHAT and FNYEAQ (reference sequence). DNA of the CDR3: TGTGCCAGCAGCTTAGCCGGACCAGGGACAGCGACCGGGGAGCTGTTTTTT. Protein: CASSLAGPGTATGELFF.

The gene calls are TRBV6-2 or TRBV6-3 and TRBJ2-7, with 8 nucleotides matching TRBD1. The length of the CDR3 is 14 residues. CDR1 is MNHEY, CDR2 SVGEGT, per germline. The J segment lost 2 bases and the V segment lost 8 bases, leaving 8 bases of the junction unmatched. The CDR3 nucleotides read TGTGCCAGCCGCAGGACAGGGAAGACCTACGAGCAGTACTTC. Protein: CASRRTGKTYEQYF.

The table lists this clonotype with many counts. The gene calls are TRBV27 and TRBJ1-6; perhaps TRBD1 as D (6 bases). The germline V and J ends were trimmed by 4 bases and 6 bases, with 10 bases remaining between them. The germline gives CDR1 MNHEY, CDR2 SMNVEV (reference sequence). The CDR3 spans 14 residues. CDR3 sequence reads: CASSYRVPNSPLHF. The CDR3, as DNA: TGTGCCAGCAGTTACAGGGTACCTAATTCACCCCTCCACTTT.

This chain links TRBV20-1 with TRBJ1-6; D call uncertain. Germline V gene sequence: CDR1 DFQATT, CDR2 SNEGSKA (reference sequence). Trimming removed 6 bases at V and 11 bases at J, with 11 bases between. The CDR3 totals 11 residues. Here the CDR3 DNA reads TGCAGTGCCACGCCGCAGACACCCCTCCACTTT. Translating gives CSATPQTPLHF.

This chain uses TRBV4-3 with TRBJ1-4; 9 bases are shared with TRBD1. There are 16 residues in the CDR3. Germline V gives CDR1 LGHNA, CDR2 YSLEER. J lost 7 bases, V lost 0 bases, and 6 bases had no gene match. CDR3 amino acids: CASSQDGDRVGEKLFF. The CDR3 DNA reads TGCGCCAGCAGCCAAGATGGGGACAGGGTGGGTGAAAAACTGTTTTTT.

This clonotype was counted a single time. The chain is built from TRBV5-4 and TRBJ2-3; no clear D. The V end lost 0 bases, the J end lost 4 bases, and 6 bases lay between the germline ends. The CDR3 contains 13 residues. CDR1 and CDR2 (germline): SGHNT, YYREEE (reference sequence). The CDR3 here is CASSLAISDTQYF. CDR3 coding DNA: TGTGCCAGCAGCTTGGCGATTTCAGATACGCAGTATTTT.

V is TRBV4-1 and J is TRBJ2-7, with a weak D call TRBD2 (5 bases). The CDR3 spans 16 residues. Germline CDR1 reads MGHRA; CDR2 reads YSYEKL. CDR3: CVGSQPKWTGCYEQYF. DNA for the CDR3: TGCGTCGGCAGCCAACCCAAATGGACGGGATGCTACGAGCAGTACTTC.

This clonotype has a count of ten or more. This sequence joins TRBV6-1 and TRBJ2-5, with unresolved D. CDR1 and CDR2 from the germline V gene are MNHNS and SASEGT. V was trimmed by 1 base and J by 1 base, leaving 22 bases between them. The CDR3 is 19 amino acids. CDR3 region: CASSEEASSSSGRQETQYF. As DNA, the CDR3 is TGTGCCAGCAGTGAAGAGGCCAGTAGTAGTTCGGGCCGCCAAGAGACCCAGTACTTC.

Comment on this clonotype: At one end the junction does not follow the germline gene, possibly because of a read error. The rearrangement joins TRBV4-2 to TRBJ2-7; D gene uncertain. Germline assignment: CDR1 LGHNA and CDR2 YNFKEQ. CDR3 length equals 14 residues. The CDR3 spells CASSQDDALYDQYF. As DNA, the CDR3 is TGTGCCAGCAGCCAGGATGATGCTCTCTACGATCAGTACTTC.

This clonotype occurred many times. The chain recombines TRBV7-8 with TRBJ1-3, with D possibly TRBD1 on 5 matching bases. This CDR3 region has 19 residues. The V gene lost 1 base and the J gene lost 4 bases, with 23 bases spanning the gap. Germline V gene data show CDR1 as SGHVS and CDR2 as FQNEAQ. The CDR3 DNA sequence: TGTGCCAGCAGCTTAGTAAACGGGCTTGGGAGGGGAGAAGGAAACACCATATATTTT. This encodes CASSLVNGLGRGEGNTIYF.